This entry lists 5 T cell receptor beta chains sequenced from one sample in a study of T cells after yellow fever vaccination (dated by TCRdb to between 2017 and 2020). Library preparation was by 5' RACE. Instrument on record: Illumina HiSeq 2500. TCRdb reprocessing: public reads trimmed at Q25 with fastp, clones called with MiXCR, in-frame beta chains kept. Every CDR3 protein is listed once, alongside the most common genes and DNA of its rows. The sample has 170,000 or so distinct CDR3 sequences on record, approximately 6% of them singletons. The top ten hold less than 3% of the sample. Explained via the paper, the treatment or condition label denotes: live attenuated yellow fever vaccine strain. The input for sequencing was CD4+ T cells sorted from PBMCs, taken on the day of the first yellow fever vaccination. All receptors derive from a man between 18 and 35 years old who received the YFV17D yellow fever vaccine.

This clonotype was found many times. The chain links TRBV6-2 or TRBV6-3 to TRBJ2-1; the match to TRBD2 covers 8 bases. Germline trimming cut 0 bases from V and 7 bases from J; bases unmatched to any gene: 5. The CDR3 spans 15 residues. CDR1 is MNHEY and CDR2 is SVGEGT in the germline V gene. The CDR3 region is CASSYSRGERNEQFF. As DNA, the CDR3 is TGTGCCAGCAGTTACTCGCGGGGGGAACGGAATGAGCAGTTCTTC.

In its sample, this clonotype was seen many times. The rearrangement uses TRBV6-2 or TRBV6-3 and TRBJ2-7; 9 bases align to TRBD2. The ends lost 9 bases at V and 3 bases at J; junction bases unmatched: 3. The length of the CDR3 is 12 residues. Germline-derived CDR1 and CDR2 are MNHEY and SVGEGT. In nucleotides, the CDR3 is TGTGCCAGTTCGACTAGCGGCTACGAGCAGTACTTC. Amino acid sequence: CASSTSGYEQYF.

This clonotype was recorded many times. CDR3 sequence reads: CASRGPGTTDTQYF. As DNA, the CDR3 is TGCGCCAGCAGAGGCCCGGGTACCACAGATACGCAGTATTTT. This rearrangement joins TRBV5-1 to TRBJ2-3; D ambiguous. This CDR3 spans 14 amino acids. CDR1 is SGHRS, CDR2 YFSETQ, per germline. V dropped 5 bases and J dropped 2 bases, with 12 bases sitting between them.

V and J are TRBV2 and TRBJ2-7, with D possibly being TRBD1 or TRBD2 (6 bases each). The CDR3 runs 12 residues. The ends were cut back, 7 bases at V and 6 bases at J, with 13 bases in the middle. Germline CDR1 reads SNHLY; CDR2 reads FYNNEI. As DNA, the CDR3 is TGTGCCAGCAAACAGGGACTCACCGAGCAGTACTTC. It translates to CASKQGLTEQYF.

This clonotype has a handful of counts. This sequence joins TRBV20-1 and TRBJ1-2; no clear D. The CDR3 covers 11 residues. Trimming cost V 3 bases and J 8 bases, with 10 bases left between them. Germline assignment: CDR1 DFQATT and CDR2 SNEGSKA (reference sequence). CDR3 nucleotide sequence: TGCAGTGCTAGCACCAGCCCAGGCTACACCTTC. It codes for CSASTSPGYTF.